The next 14 T cell receptor beta chains were all read from a single sample in a study of T-cell memory formation after mild COVID-19. TCRdb processed the 5' RACE reads anew with MiXCR; each CDR3 protein has one entry. The data hold 120,000 or so distinct CDR3 sequences, with about 17% observed a single time. Source material: PBMCs or a T cell subset sorted from them (not recorded which). The source is a man aged 18 to 30 who had mild COVID-19 (a few samples of this study predate the infection). Cell type and time point are not known.

In its sample, this clonotype was seen many times. For the CDR3, the DNA is TGTGCCAGCAGCCCCTTCGGCTTGAACACTGAAGCTTTCTTT. It yields the protein CASSPFGLNTEAFF. The genes are TRBV7-2 and TRBJ1-1; no clear D gene. The germline V gene has CDR1 SGHTA and CDR2 FQGNSA. CDR3 length equals 14 residues. Trimming shortened V by 5 bases and J by 0 bases, and 10 bases separated the two germline ends. Full variable domain (missing parts from reference TRBV7-2 and TRBJ1-1): GAGVSQSPSNKVTEKGKDVELRCDPISGHTALYWYRQSLGQGLEFLIYFQGNSAPDKSGLPSDRFSAERTGGSVSTLTIQRTQQEDSAVYLCASSPFGLNTEAFFGQGTRLTVV.

The chain is built from TRBV5-1 and TRBJ2-2; 8 bases are shared with TRBD2. Trimming took 1 base from V and 5 from J; bases not matched to a gene: 4. The germline gives CDR1 SGHRS, CDR2 YFSETQ. The CDR3 spans 15 residues. The CDR3 DNA follows: TGCGCCAGCAGCTTGTTTGGCGGGGGGACCGGGGAGCTGTTTTTT. Translation gives CASSLFGGGTGELFF.

This clonotype was observed many times. This sequence joins TRBV10-3 and TRBJ2-5, with 9 bases matching TRBD1. The V segment lost 10 bases and the J segment 5 bases; nucleotides outside the gene matches: 5. The CDR3 is 12 residues long. In germline, CDR1 is ENHRY, CDR2 SYGVKD. The CDR3 sequence: CATGTGLETQYF. CDR3 coding DNA: TGTGCCACAGGGACAGGGCTGGAGACCCAGTACTTC.

This clonotype has only a few counts. This chain uses TRBV6-2 or TRBV6-3 with TRBJ2-1, with 8 bases fitting TRBD1. J was trimmed by 6 bases and V by 2 bases; bases with no gene match: 6. CDR3 length: 15 residues. Germline-derived CDR1 and CDR2 are MNHEY and SVGEGT. CDR3 bases: TGTGCCAGCAGTTACAGGACAGGGATTGGCAATGAGCAGTTCTTC. Translated, it gives CASSYRTGIGNEQFF.

The chain uses TRBV2 and TRBJ2-1; 7 bases fit TRBD1. J was trimmed by 6 bases and V by 4 bases; bases with no gene match: 12. The V gene's germline CDR1 is SNHLY and CDR2 FYNNEI. The CDR3 has 16 residues. The CDR3 region has the DNA TGTGCCAGCAGTGGAGCCGAGGGGGCGCCGCCCAATGAGCAGTTCTTC. It translates to CASSGAEGAPPNEQFF. The whole variable domain, remainder taken from reference TRBV2 and TRBJ2-1, is EPEVTQTPSHQVTQMGQEVILRCVPISNHLYFYWYRQILGQKVEFLVSFYNNEISEKSEIFDDQFSVERPDGSNFTLKIRSTKLEDSAMYFCASSGAEGAPPNEQFFGPGTRLTVL.

The chain is built from TRBV4-3 and TRBJ1-1; perhaps TRBD1 as D (6 bases). The CDR3 sequence is 14 residues long. Germline CDR1 and CDR2: LGHNA and YSLEER. Trimming pared 3 bases from V and 10 bases from J, leaving 18 bases between. The CDR3 DNA follows: TGCGCCAGCAGCCAGGGGGGGCCCCTGAGGCGAGCTTTCTTT. This translates into CASSQGGPLRRAFF.

The table lists this clonotype with many counts. V usage is TRBV7-2 and J usage is TRBJ2-3; 12 bases match TRBD2. The CDR3 contains 16 residues. V lost 5 bases to trimming and J lost 2 bases; unmatched junction nucleotides: 5. The germline gives CDR1 SGHTA, CDR2 FQGNSA. CDR3 bases: TGTGCCAGCAGCCTCGCTAGCGGGGGGGCCACAGATACGCAGTATTTT. It codes for CASSLASGGATDTQYF.

This chain uses TRBV5-6 with TRBJ2-7, with TRBD1 as a possible D gene (6 bases). CDR1 SGHDT and CDR2 YYEEEE come from the germline V gene. V lost 4 bases, J lost 4 bases, and 12 bases lay in between. This CDR3 spans 13 amino acids. The CDR3 protein is CASSRIQGYEQYV. The CDR3 DNA reads TGTGCCAGCAGCAGAATACAGGGTTACGAGCAGTACGTC.

This rearrangement joins TRBV12-3 or TRBV12-4 to TRBJ2-4; D might be TRBD1 (8 bases). This CDR3 region has 14 residues. V lost 4 bases, J lost 6 bases, and 13 bases lay in between. The CDR3, as DNA: TGTGCCAGCAGTTCTACAGGGGGGGGAAACATTCAGTACTTC. This encodes CASSSTGGGNIQYF.

The rearrangement uses TRBV11-2 and TRBJ1-4; TRBD1 matches 9 bases. This CDR3 has 15 amino acids. Germline V gene sequence: CDR1 SGHAT, CDR2 FQNNGV. V was clipped by 1 base and J by 6 bases; unmatched bases: 3. CDR3 DNA sequence: TGTGCCAGCAGCTTAGGATGGGACAGGGATGAAAAACTGTTTTTT. Its protein is CASSLGWDRDEKLFF.

V is TRBV9 and J is TRBJ2-1, with 7 nucleotides matching TRBD2. Germline CDR1 reads SGDLS; CDR2 reads YYNGEE. V lost 5 bases, J lost 0 bases, and 11 bases stayed unmatched. This CDR3 spans 17 amino acids. CDR3 residues: CASSPHGGESSYNEQFF. In DNA form, the CDR3 reads TGTGCCAGCAGTCCCCATGGGGGGGAGAGCTCCTACAATGAGCAGTTCTTC. The full variable domain, with the rest looked up from reference TRBV9 and TRBJ2-1, is DSGVTQTPKHLITATGQRVTLRCSPRSGDLSVYWYQQSLDQGLQFLIQYYNGEERAKGNILERFSAQQFPDLHSELNLSSLELGDSALYFCASSPHGGESSYNEQFFGPGTRLTVL.

This clonotype was found a few times. The V and J genes are TRBV2 and TRBJ1-2, with D perhaps matching TRBD1 (5 bases). The CDR3 loop spans 12 amino acids. The V end lost 5 bases, the J end lost 6 bases, and 10 bases lay between the germline ends. Germline CDR1 is SNHLY and CDR2 is FYNNEI. CDR3: CASSRETDGYTF. The CDR3 DNA reads TGTGCCAGCAGTAGGGAGACAGATGGCTACACCTTC.

The chain uses TRBV24-1 and TRBJ2-3; 8 bases line up with TRBD2. This CDR3 comprises 15 residues. Germline trimming cut 3 bases from V and 2 bases from J; bases unmatched to any gene: 3. CDR1 is KGHDR, CDR2 SFDVKD, per germline. CDR3 in DNA: TGTGCCACCAGTGATCCGGGGGGGCCCACAGATACGCAGTATTTT. Amino acid sequence: CATSDPGGPTDTQYF.

This clonotype was detected a few times. The V gene is TRBV7-8, the J gene TRBJ2-5, with D perhaps TRBD2 (5 bases). CDR1 and CDR2 (germline): SGHVS, FQNEAQ. Trimming took off 5 bases at V and 1 base at J, with 11 bases between the two ends. CDR3 size: 14 residues. In DNA, the CDR3 is TGTGCCAGCAGCGGCAGGACTGGCCAAGAGACCCAGTACTTC. Its protein product is CASSGRTGQETQYF.